The rows below give T cell receptor beta chains drawn from one sample of a study of cytomegalovirus exposure and HLA in healthy donors. Measured with immunoSEQ multiplex PCR; TCRdb has only the in-frame clones, and not every one. The sample holds around 130,000 clones, more than 75% seen once. Sample: PBMCs. Receptor source: a woman aged 25-40 years in good health and CMV-seronegative. Both conserved end residues are part of each CDR3. A D gene is named only where the DNA matches it firmly. The size entry is marked missing in some rows and otherwise reads once, few, many or a size class.

TRBV18	TRBD2	.	TRBJ2-7	TGTGCCAGCTCACCAATAGCGGGCAGGAATGCCTTTCAAAGCTCCTACGAGCAGTACTTC	CASSPIAGRNAFQSSYEQYF
TRBV6-5	.	.	TRBJ2-7	TGTGCCAGCAGTTCAACGGCCTACGAGCAGTACTTC	CASSSTAYEQYF
TRBV30	.	.	TRBJ2-2	TGTGCCTCGTCCGGGGAGCTGTTTTTT	CASSGELFF
TRBV4-1	.	.	TRBJ2-3	TGCGCCAGCACCGCCGGGACTCCGACTGGCACAGATACGCAGTATTTT	CASTAGTPTGTDTQYF
TRBV6-5	.	.	TRBJ1-2	TGTGCCAGCAGTTACGAGAAAAACCCTAACTATGGCTACACCTTC	CASSYEKNPNYGYTF
TRBV30	.	.	TRBJ2-7	TGTGCCTGGAGTGTATTGAGCCTCGAGCAGTACTTC	CAWSVLSLEQYF
TRBV11-3	TRBD1	.	TRBJ2-3	TGTGCCAGCAGCTCCCACAGGGGGGATACGCAGTATTTT	CASSSHRGDTQYF
TRBV6-5	.	.	TRBJ1-6	TGTGCCAGCAGTTACATCGTCCAATCGGGGTCACCCCTCCACTTT	CASSYIVQSGSPLHF
TRBV6-5	.	.	TRBJ2-5	TGTGCCAGCAGCAAGAGGGGGGGGGAGACCCAGTACTTC	CASSKRGGETQYF
TRBV4-1	TRBD1	.	TRBJ2-3	TGCGCCAGCAGCCTGTGGACAGGGACAGATACGCAGTATTTT	CASSLWTGTDTQYF
TRBV6-5	.	.	TRBJ1-2	TGTGCCAGCAGTTACGGCGGGTTGGGCTATGGCTACACCTTC	CASSYGGLGYGYTF
TRBV12-5	TRBD2	.	TRBJ2-1	TGTGCTAGTGGTGGACGTCAGCGGGGGGATTACAATGAGCAGTTCTTC	CASGGRQRGDYNEQFF
TRBV19	.	.	TRBJ2-7	TGTGCCAGTAGTGCGGGCTCCTACGAGCAGTACTTC	CASSAGSYEQYF
TRBV29-1	.	few	TRBJ2-5	TGCAGCGTGGAAGGGAGGCTCCAAGAGACCCAGTACTTC	CSVEGRLQETQYF
TRBV6-4	TRBD2	.	TRBJ2-1	TGTGCCAGCAGTGACGGGCGGGGGGGCCACAATGAGCAGTTCTTC	CASSDGRGGHNEQFF
TRBV18	.	.	TRBJ2-5	TGTGCCAGCTCACCTTCCGGGGAGACCCAGTACTTC	CASSPSGETQYF
TRBV7-9	.	.	TRBJ2-3	TGTGCCAGCAGCTTAGTCCTAGCGACAGATACGCAGTATTTT	CASSLVLATDTQYF
TRBV7-9	.	.	TRBJ1-3	TGTGCCAGCAGTCTAGGAAACACCATATATTTT	CASSLGNTIYF
TRBV19	TRBD2	.	TRBJ2-5	TGTGCCAGTAAAGCTAGCGGGGCCCCGGGAGAGACCCAGTACTTC	CASKASGAPGETQYF
TRBV5-4	TRBD1	once	TRBJ2-5	TGTGCCAGCAGCTCCAGACAGGGGGAAGAGACCCAGTACTTC	CASSSRQGEETQYF
TRBV2	.	.	TRBJ2-5	TGTGCCAGCTGGACTCCCAAAGAGACCCAGTACTTC	CASWTPKETQYF
TRBV5-1	.	.	TRBJ2-2	TGCGCCTCCCAGCTTGAGCATCGGGGTTTGGCCGGGGAGCTGTTTTTT	CASQLEHRGLAGELFF
TRBV5-1	.	.	TRBJ1-3	TGCGCCAGCAGCTTGGAAGGTGGCGGGGGGCTCGGAAACACCATATATTTT	CASSLEGGGGLGNTIYF
TRBV21-1	.	once	TRBJ2-3	TGTGCCAGCAGCAAAGCGGGAGACCACCGTAGCACAGATACGCAGTATTTT	CASSKAGDHRSTDTQYF
TRBV9	.	.	TRBJ1-3	TGTGCCAGCAGCACCGCGGGGGGGGGAACTGGAAACACCATATATTTT	CASSTAGGGTGNTIYF
TRBV2	TRBD1	few	TRBJ2-5	TGTGCCAGCAGGAGGACAGGGCCACGAGAGACCCAGTACTTC	CASRRTGPRETQYF
TRBV19	TRBD1	.	TRBJ2-1	TGTGCCAGTAGTGACCGGAGGACAGGGGGTAGGGATGAGCAGTTCTTC	CASSDRRTGGRDEQFF
TRBV4-1	TRBD2	.	TRBJ2-5	TGCGCCAGCAGCCAAGGACTAGCGGCTCTGGAGACCCAGTACTTC	CASSQGLAALETQYF
TRBV11-2	TRBD1	few	TRBJ2-7	TGTGCCAGCAGCCAGGGACAGCACTACGAGCAGTACTTC	CASSQGQHYEQYF
TRBV4-1	TRBD2	.	TRBJ2-7	TGCGCCAGCAGCCAAGTGGGGAGGGTGGACTACGAGCAGTACTTC	CASSQVGRVDYEQYF
TRBV7-2	.	.	TRBJ2-7	TGTGCCAGCAGCTTAGCGTTCCGCTCCTACGAGCAGTACTTC	CASSLAFRSYEQYF
TRBV28	.	.	TRBJ2-5	TGTGCCAGCAGTTTTACAGGGTTAGAGACCCAGTACTTC	CASSFTGLETQYF
TRBV6-6	TRBD1	.	TRBJ1-2	TGTGCCAGCGGGACAGGGGATTATCATGGCTACACCTTC	CASGTGDYHGYTF
TRBV10-3	TRBD1	.	TRBJ1-2	TGTGCCACCCAAGACCCGGGACAGGGAATTGGCTACACCTTC	CATQDPGQGIGYTF
TRBV18	TRBD1	.	TRBJ2-1	TGTGCCAGCTCACCAACCCGACAGGGGGCAGGGAATGAGCAGTTCTTC	CASSPTRQGAGNEQFF
TRBV5-1	.	.	TRBJ2-7	TGCGCCAGCAGCTTGGCCTCAGGGTATAGGGCCGCTAGAGAGCAGTACTTC	CASSLASGYRAAREQYF
TRBV19	.	few	TRBJ2-7	TGTGCCAGTAGTATTTCGGGGTATATCTACGAGCAGTACTTC	CASSISGYIYEQYF
TRBV11-2	.	.	TRBJ2-7	TGTGCCAGCAGCTTCGGGAGGGGGCGTGGACGCCTCCTCTACGAGCAGTACTTC	CASSFGRGRGRLLYEQYF
TRBV6-6	TRBD1	once	TRBJ2-7	TGTGCCAGCAGACGACAGGGGGGCTCCTACGAGCAGTACTTC	CASRRQGGSYEQYF
TRBV7-6	TRBD2	.	TRBJ2-3	TGTGCCAGCAGCTTAGGAGCGGGGGGGCCATCAGATACGCAGTATTTT	CASSLGAGGPSDTQYF
TRBV2	.	.	TRBJ1-1	TGTGCCAGTTCCCCCGGGAGATATACTGAAGCTTTCTTT	CASSPGRYTEAFF
TRBV5-4	TRBD1	.	TRBJ2-2	TGTGCCAGCAGCTTAGACAGGGGGCGAATCCACGGGGAGCTGTTTTTT	CASSLDRGRIHGELFF
TRBV19	TRBD1	once	TRBJ1-5	TGTGCCAGTAGTCCCTACAGGGGGATTAGCAATCAGCCCCAGCATTTT	CASSPYRGISNQPQHF
TRBV15	TRBD1	.	TRBJ1-2	TGTGCCACCAGCAGGGACAGGGTCAATGCGGGCTATGGCTACACCTTC	CATSRDRVNAGYGYTF
TRBV5-1	.	once	TRBJ2-3	TGCGCCAGCAACCGTGCGGTTAGCACAGATACGCAGTATTTT	CASNRAVSTDTQYF
TRBV29-1	.	few	TRBJ1-2	TGCAGCGTTGATGACAGGACGAACTATGGCTACACCTTC	CSVDDRTNYGYTF
TRBV7-2	TRBD2	.	TRBJ2-1	TGTGCCAGCAGCTTAGAACTAGCGGACAATGAGCAGTTCTTC	CASSLELADNEQFF
TRBV5-1	.	.	TRBJ2-7	TGCGCCAGCAGCTTAAACAGGGCTATAAGCTACGAGCAGTACTTC	CASSLNRAISYEQYF
TRBV30	TRBD1	.	TRBJ1-1	TGTGCCTGGAGTCCAGGGGGCACTGAAGCTTTCTTT	CAWSPGGTEAFF